This T cell receptor (beta chain) was identified during a study of T cell responses to AZD1222 COVID-19 vaccine. The V gene lost 0 bases and the J gene lost 5 bases, with 13 bases spanning the gap. CDR1 KGHSH and CDR2 LQKENI come from the germline V gene. This CDR3 contains 15 residues. The study's findings and limits: Researchers report vaccine-associated CD4 TCRs spanning spike, with dominance at 160-218 and 743-854. In a largely white British group with more females than males, clonal diversity was possibly underestimated. No repertoire was sampled before or during the peak T cell response, only after it.

Method: immunoSEQ multiplex PCR; TCRdb's copy keeps in-frame clones and lacks some. The sample comprises about 150,000 clones, about 91% of which are singletons, and about 3.3% rests with the top ten. As concerns this clone: Antigen unknown.

The TCR sequence derives from an adult in good health. The rearrangement links TRBV18 to TRBJ1-1; weak D call: TRBD1 (6 bases). Sequenced here: peripheral blood, sampled on day 0 of MenACWY control vaccination. The CDR3 here is CASSPPRGSGTEAFF. The CDR3 nucleotides are TGTGCCAGCTCACCACCCAGGGGCTCAGGGACTGAAGCTTTCTTT.